The next 3 T cell receptor beta chains were all read from a single sample in a study of HIV-infected patients and healthy controls. No cell fractionation was done, so the repertoire covers all unsorted peripheral blood T cells. cDNA was made from roughly 470 ng RNA using alpha and beta constant primers. Each of the alpha and beta chains got its own library through chain-specific third strand synthesis with indices. TCRdb itself ran the 5' RACE reads through MiXCR, one entry per CDR3 protein. The sample includes some 13,000 distinct CDR3 sequences, roughly 9.6% seen only once; the top ten take roughly 6.8%. The sample comprised blood. These receptors were taken from an adult in good health.

This clonotype ranks as medium-sized. The chain links TRBV20-1 to TRBJ2-1; no definite D call. CDR3 length: 16 residues. Germline assignment: CDR1 DFQATT and CDR2 SNEGSKA (reference sequence). V gave up 3 bases and J gave up 0 bases, with 15 bases separating them. The CDR3 sequence: CSASPPLRSSYNEQFF. The CDR3 DNA sequence: TGCAGTGCTAGTCCCCCCCTGAGGAGCTCCTACAATGAGCAGTTCTTC.

In this sample, this clonotype turned up many times. V usage is TRBV20-1 and J usage is TRBJ2-2, with TRBD1 matching 9 bases. There are 15 residues in the CDR3. V shed 2 bases and J 3 bases; nucleotides not matched to a gene: 4. In germline, CDR1 is DFQATT, CDR2 SNEGSKA (reference sequence). The CDR3 bases are TGCAGTGCTAGAAAATGGGACAGGGACACCGGGGAGCTGTTTTTT. The encoded protein is CSARKWDRDTGELFF.

At least ten counts were recorded for this clonotype. This chain links TRBV7-8 with TRBJ2-5; D is unresolved. CDR1 is SGHVS, CDR2 FQNEAQ, per germline. The CDR3 is 17 residues long. Trimming left V 1 base short and J 6 bases short, with 21 bases between. The CDR3 nucleotides read TGTGCCAGCAGCTTAGTAGGGTTTAGGCAGAGCACAAAGACCCAGTACTTC. This encodes CASSLVGFRQSTKTQYF.